A selection of T cell receptor beta chains follows, all from one sample in a study of blood T cell repertoires in COVID-19. Repertoires were generated with immunoSEQ multiplex PCR, while TCRdb's copy carries only in-frame clones and drops some. Of under 150,000 clones in the sample, 76% were seen once. Source material: peripheral blood. The receptors originated from a man aged 55-75 years with acute or convalescent COVID-19. Both conserved end residues are part of each CDR3. Some rows mark clone size as missing; the rest say once, few, many or name a class of expanded clone.

TRBV7-2,TRBJ2-7,once,CASSLPGSYEQYF
TRBV9,TRBJ2-7,.,CASSRGTSGNYEQYF
TRBV2,TRBJ1-1,few,CASSSTALNTEAFF
TRBV15,TRBJ2-1,.,CATSRGGTYSYNEQFF
TRBV9,TRBJ1-2,.,CASSVVGTGRGGYTF
TRBV9,TRBJ2-3,.,CASNTPLAGGTDTQYF
TRBV2,TRBJ2-7,.,CASREGSSYEQYF
TRBV9,TRBJ1-5,.,CASSEGHVSNQPQHF
TRBV7-8,TRBJ2-7,.,CASSSTRDRVYEQYF
TRBV2,TRBJ1-6,.,CASSPQGNNSPLHF
TRBV19,TRBJ2-2,.,CATSTLQGAVGELFF
TRBV10-3,TRBJ2-7,.,CAIRTSGEVHEQYF
TRBV5-1,TRBJ1-1,.,CASSPGTVNTEAFF
TRBV7-2,TRBJ2-5,.,CASSPGQGMETQYF
TRBV24-1,TRBJ2-3,.,CATSDPQGADTQYF
TRBV19,TRBJ2-3,.,CASSIGAGADTQYF
TRBV2,TRBJ1-4,.,CASSGGLWGEKLFF
TRBV6-1,TRBJ2-1,few,CASSELAGAYNEQFF
TRBV6-1,TRBJ2-7,.,CASSEMGGTTYEQYF
TRBV6-5,TRBJ2-7,once,CASSYSPLDSYEQYF
TRBV9,TRBJ2-1,.,CASSLRGTGGSNEQFF
TRBV19,TRBJ2-5,.,CASTKDRGQETQYF
TRBV18,TRBJ2-3,.,CASSPNGGTPGDADTQYF
TRBV27,TRBJ2-1,.,CASSQGTGSYNEQFF
TRBV7-3,TRBJ2-1,.,CASSLVGLAGEDEQFF
TRBV5-5,TRBJ2-2,once,CASRLTDTTGELFF
TRBV27,TRBJ2-1,.,CASSSLALHNEQFF
TRBV6-1,TRBJ2-7,.,CASSEVDRKAEQYF
TRBV6-5,TRBJ2-7,.,CASSLAADYEQYF
TRBV19,TRBJ2-6,.,CASSKGQGAAGANVLTF
TRBV28,TRBJ2-7,once,CASSPVTSAYEQYF
TRBV9,TRBJ2-5,.,CASSGGQGRGETQYF
TRBV10-3,TRBJ1-2,.,CAIRGTDYEDGYTF
TRBV5-1,TRBJ1-6,.,CASSLIPGQGNSPLHF
TRBV5-1,TRBJ1-4,.,CASSLGQADEKLFF
TRBV5-1,TRBJ2-1,.,CASSLGGAGQGAGEQFF
TRBV6-6,TRBJ2-7,.,CASSGDTWGSYEQYF
TRBV4-2,TRBJ2-1,.,CASSQGGSGYNEQFF
TRBV7-8,TRBJ1-1,.,CASSLVSIGNTEAFF
TRBV25-1,TRBJ1-5,.,CASSEGGRGRWQPQHF
TRBV10-3,TRBJ2-5,.,CAISAQGRVWETQYF
TRBV28,TRBJ1-1,.,CASSFRVMNTEAFF
TRBV19,TRBJ2-7,few,CASSRTSGTEQYF
TRBV10-3,TRBJ1-5,.,CAIRDPGGNQPQHF
TRBV14,TRBJ2-7,.,CASSQGIVPGVYEQYF
TRBV12-3/TRBV12-4,TRBJ2-7,.,CASSGTGSYEQYF
TRBV4-1,TRBJ2-2,.,CASSQRAQTGELFF
TRBV2,TRBJ2-1,.,CAAEPGGGNEQFF
TRBV7-8,TRBJ1-5,.,CASSPGQRPYSNQPQHF
TRBV19,TRBJ2-3,.,CASSGGGDTQYF
TRBV7-2,TRBJ2-2,.,CASSFTGPSGISGELFF
TRBV19,TRBJ2-7,.,CASSIRTGAPYEQYF